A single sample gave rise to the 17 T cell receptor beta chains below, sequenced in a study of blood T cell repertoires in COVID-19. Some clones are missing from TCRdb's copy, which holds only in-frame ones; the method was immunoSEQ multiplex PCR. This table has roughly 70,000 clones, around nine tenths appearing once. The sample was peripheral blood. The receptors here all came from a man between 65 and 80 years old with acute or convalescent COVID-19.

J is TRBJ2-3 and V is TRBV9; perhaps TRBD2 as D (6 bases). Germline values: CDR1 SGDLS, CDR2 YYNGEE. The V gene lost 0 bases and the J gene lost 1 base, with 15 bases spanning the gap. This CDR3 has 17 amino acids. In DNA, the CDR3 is TGTGCCAGCAGCGTAGCTTCCGGGGGTCCCGGCACAGATACGCAGTATTTT. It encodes CASSVASGGPGTDTQYF.

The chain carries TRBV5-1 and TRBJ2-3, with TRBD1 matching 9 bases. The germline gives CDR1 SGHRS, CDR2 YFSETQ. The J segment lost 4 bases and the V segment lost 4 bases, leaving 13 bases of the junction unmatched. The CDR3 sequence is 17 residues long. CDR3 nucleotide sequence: TGCGCCAGCAGCCCCTATTCCGGGACAGGGTATGCAGATACGCAGTATTTT. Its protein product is CASSPYSGTGYADTQYF.

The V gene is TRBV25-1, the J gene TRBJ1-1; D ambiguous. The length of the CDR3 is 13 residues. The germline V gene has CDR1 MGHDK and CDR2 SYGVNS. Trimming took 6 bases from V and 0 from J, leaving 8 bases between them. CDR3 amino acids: CASRAVMNTEAFF. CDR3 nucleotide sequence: TGTGCCAGCAGGGCGGTAATGAACACTGAAGCTTTCTTT.

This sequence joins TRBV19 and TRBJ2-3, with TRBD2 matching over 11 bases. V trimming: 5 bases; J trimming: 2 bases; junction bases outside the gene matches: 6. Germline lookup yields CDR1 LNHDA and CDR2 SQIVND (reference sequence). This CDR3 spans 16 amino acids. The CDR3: CASSPTSGGPTDTQYF. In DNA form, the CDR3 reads TGTGCCAGTAGTCCCACTAGCGGGGGTCCCACAGATACGCAGTATTTT.

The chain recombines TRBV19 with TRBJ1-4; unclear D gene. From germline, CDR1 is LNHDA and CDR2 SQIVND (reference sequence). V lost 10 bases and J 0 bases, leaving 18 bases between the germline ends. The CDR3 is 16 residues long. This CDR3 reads CATNPGGGPTNEKLFF. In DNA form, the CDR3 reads TGTGCCACCAACCCCGGCGGCGGCCCAACTAATGAAAAACTGTTTTTT.

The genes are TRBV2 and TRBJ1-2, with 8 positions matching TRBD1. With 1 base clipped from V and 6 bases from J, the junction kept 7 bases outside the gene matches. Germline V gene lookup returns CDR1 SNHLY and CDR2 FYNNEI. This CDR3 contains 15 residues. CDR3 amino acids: CASSEVGQGAHGYTF. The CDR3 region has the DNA TGTGCCAGCAGTGAAGTCGGACAGGGAGCCCATGGCTACACCTTC.

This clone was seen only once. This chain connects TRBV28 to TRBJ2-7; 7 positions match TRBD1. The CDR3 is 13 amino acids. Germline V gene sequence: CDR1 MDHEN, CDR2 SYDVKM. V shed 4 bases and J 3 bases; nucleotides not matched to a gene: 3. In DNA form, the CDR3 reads TGTGCCAGCAGTTGGGACAGAAGCTACGAGCAGTACTTC. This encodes CASSWDRSYEQYF.

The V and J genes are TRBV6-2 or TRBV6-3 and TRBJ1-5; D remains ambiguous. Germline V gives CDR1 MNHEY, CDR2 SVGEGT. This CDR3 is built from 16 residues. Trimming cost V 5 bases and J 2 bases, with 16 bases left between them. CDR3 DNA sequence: TGTGCCAGCAGTCCACCCGAGGGCGGCGGCAATCAGCCCCAGCATTTT. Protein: CASSPPEGGGNQPQHF.

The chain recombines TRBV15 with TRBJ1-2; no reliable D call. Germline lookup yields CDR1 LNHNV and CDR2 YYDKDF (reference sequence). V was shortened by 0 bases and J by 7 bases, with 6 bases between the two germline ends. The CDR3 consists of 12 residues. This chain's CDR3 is CATSRDLSGYTF. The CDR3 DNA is TGTGCCACCAGCAGAGATCTTTCTGGCTACACCTTC.

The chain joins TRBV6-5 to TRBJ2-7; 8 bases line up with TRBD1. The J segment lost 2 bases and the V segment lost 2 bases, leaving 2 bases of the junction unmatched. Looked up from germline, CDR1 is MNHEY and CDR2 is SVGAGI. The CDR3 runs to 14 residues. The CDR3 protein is CASSYGTGAYEQYF. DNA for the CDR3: TGTGCCAGCAGTTACGGGACAGGAGCCTACGAGCAGTACTTC.

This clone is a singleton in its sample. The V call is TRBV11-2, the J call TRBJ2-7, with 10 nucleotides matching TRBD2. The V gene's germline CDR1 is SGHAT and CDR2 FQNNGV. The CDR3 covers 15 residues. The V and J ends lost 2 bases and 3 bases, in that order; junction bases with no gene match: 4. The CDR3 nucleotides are TGTGCCAGCAGCTTACTAGCGGGAGACTACTACGAGCAGTACTTC. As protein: CASSLLAGDYYEQYF.

The CDR3 bases are TGTGCCAGCAGTTGGGGGGGATCGAACACCGGGGAGCTGTTTTTT. It encodes CASSWGGSNTGELFF. V gene TRBV2 combines with J gene TRBJ2-2; 7 bases agree with TRBD2. Trimming took 5 bases from V and 0 from J; bases not matched to a gene: 3. CDR1 SNHLY and CDR2 FYNNEI come from the germline V gene. The CDR3 loop spans 15 amino acids. Using reference TRBV2 and TRBJ2-2 for the parts outside the CDR3, the full variable domain is EPEVTQTPSHQVTQMGQEVILRCVPISNHLYFYWYRQILGQKVEFLVSFYNNEISEKSEIFDDQFSVERPDGSNFTLKIRSTKLEDSAMYFCASSWGGSNTGELFFGEGSRLTVL.

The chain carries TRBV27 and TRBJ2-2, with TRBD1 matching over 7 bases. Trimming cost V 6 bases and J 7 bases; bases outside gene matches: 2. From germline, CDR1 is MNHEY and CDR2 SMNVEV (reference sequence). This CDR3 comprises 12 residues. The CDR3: CASRTGFGELFF. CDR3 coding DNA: TGTGCCAGCAGGACAGGGTTCGGGGAGCTGTTTTTT.

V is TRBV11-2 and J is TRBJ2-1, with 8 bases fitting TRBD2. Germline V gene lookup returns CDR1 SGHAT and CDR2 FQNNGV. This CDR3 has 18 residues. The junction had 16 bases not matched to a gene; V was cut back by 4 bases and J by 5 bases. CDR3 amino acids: CASSSLRSGGRTDNEQFF. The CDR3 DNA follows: TGTGCCAGCAGCTCCCTCCGCAGCGGGGGCCGGACGGACAATGAGCAGTTCTTC.

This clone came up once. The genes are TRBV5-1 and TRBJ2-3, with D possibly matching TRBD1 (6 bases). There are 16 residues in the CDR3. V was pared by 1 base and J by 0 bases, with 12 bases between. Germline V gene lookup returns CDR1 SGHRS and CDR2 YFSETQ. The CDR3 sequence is CASSLLGQISTDTQYF. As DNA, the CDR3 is TGCGCCAGCAGCTTGTTGGGACAAATTAGCACAGATACGCAGTATTTT.

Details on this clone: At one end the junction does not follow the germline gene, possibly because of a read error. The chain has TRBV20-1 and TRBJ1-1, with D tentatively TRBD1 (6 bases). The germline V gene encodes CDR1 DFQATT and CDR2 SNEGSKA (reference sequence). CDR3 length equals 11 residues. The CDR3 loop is CSARGQLEAFF. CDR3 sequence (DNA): TGCAGTGCGAGAGGACAGCTTGAAGCTTTCTTT.

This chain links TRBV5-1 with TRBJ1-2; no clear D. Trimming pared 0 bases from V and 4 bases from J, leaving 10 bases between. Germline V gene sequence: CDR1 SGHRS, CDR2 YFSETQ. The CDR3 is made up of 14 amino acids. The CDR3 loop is CASSLVAGSYGYTF. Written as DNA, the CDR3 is TGCGCCAGCAGCTTGGTTGCAGGATCCTATGGCTACACCTTC.